The rows below give T cell receptor beta chains drawn from one sample of a study of T cell repertoires in ileal Crohn's disease. TCRdb's copy holds only in-frame clones and misses some; the assay was immunoSEQ multiplex PCR. This sample has some 15,000 clones, with roughly 80% found just once. Material for sequencing was ileal tissue. Every receptor here comes from an adult with Crohn's disease. CDR3s include the opening cysteine and the closing phenylalanine or tryptophan. Fields, in order: V gene, clone size, J gene, D gene, CDR3 protein, CDR3 DNA. The D gene is left open where the match is weak. Only part of the rows carry a size: once, few, many, or a class if the clone is expanded.

>TRBV7-3|.|TRBJ2-1|TRBD2
CASSLQLAGGFNEQFF
TGTGCCAGCAGCTTACAACTAGCGGGAGGCTTCAATGAGCAGTTCTTC
>TRBV29-1|.|TRBJ2-1|.
CSVEAEKSYNEQFF
TGCAGCGTTGAGGCGGAGAAGTCCTACAATGAGCAGTTCTTC
>TRBV5-1|.|TRBJ2-1|TRBD2
CASSLAILTSGAFYNEQFF
TGCGCCAGCAGCTTGGCCATCCTCACTAGCGGGGCCTTCTACAATGAGCAGTTCTTC
>TRBV5-1|.|TRBJ2-7|TRBD1
CASSFRDRTPYEQYF
TGCGCCAGCAGCTTCCGGGACAGGACTCCCTACGAGCAGTACTTC
>TRBV7-9|.|TRBJ2-5|TRBD2
CASSWGLVGETQYF
TGTGCCAGCAGCTGGGGACTAGTGGGAGAGACCCAGTACTTC
>TRBV5-1|.|TRBJ2-2|TRBD1
CASSTDRVGELFF
TGCGCCAGCAGCACCGACAGGGTAGGGGAGCTGTTTTTT
>TRBV29-1|few|TRBJ2-7|.
CSVTGRAYEQYF
TGCAGCGTGACGGGCAGGGCCTACGAGCAGTACTTC
>TRBV7-9|.|TRBJ2-3|.
CASSIRQTDTQYF
TGTGCCAGCAGCATAAGACAGACAGATACGCAGTATTTT
>TRBV5-1|.|TRBJ2-2|.
CASSLVEGGELFF
TGCGCCAGCAGCTTGGTAGAGGGCGGGGAGCTGTTTTTT
>TRBV5-1|.|TRBJ1-3|.
CASSSDGSRSGNTIYF
TGCGCCAGCAGCTCGGATGGGAGCCGCTCTGGAAACACCATATATTTT
>TRBV6-4|.|TRBJ2-3|TRBD1
CASSDSTGGADTQYF
TGTGCCAGCAGTGACTCGACAGGGGGCGCAGATACGCAGTATTTT
>TRBV5-6|.|TRBJ2-3|.
CASSLRGPGTQYF
TGTGCCAGCAGCTTGAGAGGCCCGGGGACGCAGTATTTT
>TRBV9|.|TRBJ2-3|.
CASSARSGDTQYF
TGTGCCAGCAGCGCCCGTTCGGGAGATACGCAGTATTTT
>TRBV29-1|.|TRBJ2-7|TRBD1
CSVLDRGGTYEQYF
TGCAGCGTTCTGGACAGGGGGGGAACCTACGAGCAGTACTTC
>TRBV2|few|TRBJ2-3|.
CASTPRRSTDTQYF
TGTGCCAGCACCCCCCGGAGGAGCACAGATACGCAGTATTTT
>TRBV11-3|once|TRBJ2-7|TRBD1
CASSFGQGNDEQYF
TGTGCCAGCAGCTTCGGACAGGGGAACGACGAGCAGTACTTC
>TRBV5-5|.|TRBJ2-7|TRBD1
CASSLAGQAREQYF
TGTGCCAGCAGCTTGGCGGGACAGGCAAGAGAGCAGTACTTC
>TRBV5-1|.|TRBJ2-1|.
CASSSETGEFF
TGCGCCAGCAGCTCTGAGACCGGAGAGTTCTTC
>TRBV6-5|once|TRBJ2-1|TRBD2
CASSLAGVNEQFF
TGTGCCAGCAGTCTAGCGGGAGTAAATGAGCAGTTCTTC
>TRBV19|.|TRBJ1-5|.
CASSVGLYSNQPQHF
TGTGCCAGTAGTGTGGGACTCTATAGCAATCAGCCCCAGCATTTT
>TRBV5-6|.|TRBJ2-1|.
CASSPTGLSNEQFF
TGTGCCAGCAGCCCGACGGGACTTTCCAATGAGCAGTTCTTC
>TRBV5-1|.|TRBJ2-7|TRBD1
CASSKGATPYEQYF
TGCGCCAGCAGTAAGGGGGCCACACCCTACGAGCAGTACTTC
>TRBV5-5|.|TRBJ2-7|TRBD1
CASSGSGTGRYEQYF
TGTGCCAGCAGCGGATCCGGGACAGGCCGCTACGAGCAGTACTTC
>TRBV30|.|TRBJ2-6|TRBD1
CAWSTGGTSGANVLTF
TGTGCCTGGAGTACAGGGGGTACCTCTGGGGCCAACGTCCTGACTTTC
>TRBV14|few|TRBJ2-5|.
CASSQVFGGTQYF
TGTGCCAGCAGCCAAGTCTTCGGGGGGACCCAGTACTTC
>TRBV25-1|.|TRBJ1-3|.
CASTQGGARGNTIYF
TGTGCCAGCACCCAAGGGGGGGCTCGCGGAAACACCATATATTTT